These 12 T cell receptor beta chains originate from one sample sequenced in a study of cytomegalovirus exposure and HLA in healthy donors (dated by TCRdb to 2017 to 2019). The receptor library was made with the immunoSEQ multiplex PCR assay. This immuneACCESS table, as held by TCRdb, lists in-frame sequences with V and J called but not all clones. Of the missing ones, under half trace to an unresolved V gene in checked studies; the others have no known cause. For this sample the table gives roughly 100,000 clones, of which roughly nine tenths were detected only once. Clones ranked in the top ten supply about 4% of the sample. Sequencing was carried out using PBMCs. The receptors originated from a young woman in good health and CMV-seropositive.

The CDR3 nucleotides read TGTGCTAGTGGTTTGCTTATGCGGACAGGATTGAACACCGGGGAGCTGTTTTTT. Its protein is CASGLLMRTGLNTGELFF. The V and J genes are TRBV12-5 and TRBJ2-2; 7 bases match TRBD1. Germline V lookup: CDR1 LGHNT, CDR2 FRNRAP. The CDR3 is 18 amino acids. Trimming removed 2 bases from V and 1 base from J; junction bases left unmatched: 10.

The V gene is TRBV18, the J gene TRBJ2-7; 7 bases are a match to TRBD2. This CDR3 is 14 amino acids long. Germline V lookup: CDR1 KGHSH, CDR2 LQKENI. With V trimmed by 1 base and J by 2 bases, 2 bases remained unmatched. CDR3 region: CASSPQRGTYEQYF. DNA of the CDR3: TGTGCCAGCTCACCACAGCGGGGTACCTACGAGCAGTACTTC.

This clone was found a few times. The rearrangement joins TRBV28 to TRBJ1-5; no firm D call. The V end was cut by 3 bases, the J end by 2 bases, with 11 bases between. The germline CDR1 and CDR2 sequences are MDHEN and SYDVKM. The CDR3 consists of 15 residues. The CDR3 nucleotides read TGTGCCAGCAGTTTTAGTCAGCGCGGCAATCAGCCCCAGCATTTT. Translated: CASSFSQRGNQPQHF.

The chain combines TRBV27 with TRBJ2-7; D is uncertain. The germline V gene has CDR1 MNHEY and CDR2 SMNVEV (reference sequence). CDR3 length equals 14 residues. V was clipped by 3 bases and J by 4 bases, with 13 bases between them. The CDR3 DNA reads as TGTGCCAGCAGTTTCCGACGGGTTAATTACGAGCAGTACTTC. Encoded protein: CASSFRRVNYEQYF.

As DNA, the CDR3 is TGTGCCAGCAGTTTCAGCCCCGAGGTGAATGAGCAGTTCTTC. This encodes CASSFSPEVNEQFF. The chain combines TRBV27 with TRBJ2-1, with D unresolved. From germline, CDR1 is MNHEY and CDR2 SMNVEV (reference sequence). The CDR3 spans 14 residues. V dropped 3 bases and J dropped 7 bases, with 13 bases sitting between them.

The V gene is TRBV28, the J gene TRBJ1-6, with no clear D. V lost 8 bases and J 0 bases, leaving 8 bases between the germline ends. The V gene's germline CDR1 is MDHEN and CDR2 SYDVKM. This CDR3 is 14 amino acids long. The CDR3 loop is CASGQNSYNSPLHF. The CDR3 bases are TGTGCCAGCGGCCAAAACTCCTATAATTCACCCCTCCACTTT.

The genes are TRBV14 and TRBJ2-5; perhaps TRBD1 as D (6 bases). Germline V CDR1 and CDR2: SGHDN, FVKESK. The CDR3 has 17 residues. Trimming stripped 5 bases from V and 0 bases from J, with 19 bases between. The CDR3 DNA is TGTGCCAGCAGCTCGGTCCAGGGGCGAAAGTACCAAGAGACCCAGTACTTC. Amino acids: CASSSVQGRKYQETQYF.

The CDR3 protein is CASSNGHLGTGELFF. The CDR3 DNA reads TGTGCCAGCAGTAACGGACACCTAGGGACCGGGGAGCTGTTTTTT. The J gene is TRBJ2-2, the V gene TRBV6-1; possibly TRBD1 for D (5 bases). Germline V CDR1 and CDR2: MNHNS, SASEGT. The CDR3 is made up of 15 amino acids. Trimming took off 5 bases at V and 5 bases at J, with 15 bases between the two ends.

J is TRBJ1-4 and V is TRBV18, with D maybe TRBD1 (5 bases). The CDR3 is made up of 13 amino acids. Trimming removed 4 bases from V and 8 bases from J, with 11 bases in between. Germline V gene lookup returns CDR1 KGHSH and CDR2 LQKENI. The CDR3 loop is CASSRGREEKLFF. Written as DNA, the CDR3 is TGTGCCAGCTCACGGGGACGGGAGGAAAAACTGTTTTTT.

V gene TRBV19 combines with J gene TRBJ2-7, with D possibly TRBD1 on 8 matching bases. Germline loops: CDR1 LNHDA, CDR2 SQIVND (reference sequence). V was cut by 7 bases and J by 5 bases, with 15 bases left in between. This CDR3 spans 13 amino acids. The CDR3 region has the DNA TGTGCCAGTAAGGAACAGGGGGGGAACGAGCAGTACTTC. Amino acids: CASKEQGGNEQYF.

This chain connects TRBV15 to TRBJ1-4; D gene uncertain. Looked up from germline, CDR1 is LNHNV and CDR2 is YYDKDF (reference sequence). The V and J ends lost 0 bases and 8 bases respectively, with 13 bases between them. The CDR3 has 15 residues. The CDR3 DNA reads as TGTGCCACCAGCAGAGATGGGAGGAGGCAGGAAAAACTGTTTTTT. This encodes CATSRDGRRQEKLFF.

V gene TRBV21-1 combines with J gene TRBJ2-7; the D call of TRBD1 is as the table states it, not checked on the DNA. TRBV21-1 is listed as a pseudogene. The CDR3 spans 15 residues. DNA for the CDR3: TGTGCCAGCAGCCCCGGAAGCACTCAGGGGTGTGAGCAGTACTTC. Encoded protein: CASSPGSTQGCEQYF.